These 10 T cell receptor beta chains were sequenced from one sample in a study of regulatory T cells in long-lasting Graves disease. This sample's time point: newly diagnosed GD, antithyroid drugs for less than 3 months. Extracted RNA from PBMCs served as the source of the TCR library. Combining iRepertoire HTBI primers with Arm-PCR of CDR3 regions, the authors built TCR beta libraries. Using its own MiXCR run on the multiplex PCR reads, TCRdb lists one record per CDR3 protein. Altogether about 440,000 distinct CDR3 sequences are present, over 15% being singletons, with the ten largest covering about 11%. The sample also formed part of further work on T cells in Graves' hyperthyroidism and ophthalmopathy.

Sample: peripheral blood mononuclear cells (PBMCs), taken at new diagnosis, from a patient treated with antithyroid drugs. The origin of the receptors is a woman aged 25 to 45 with Graves disease.

The sample holds a few counts of this clonotype. The V and J genes are TRBV7-2 and TRBJ2-7, with TRBD2 identical over 9 bases. Germline V CDR1 and CDR2: SGHTA, FQGNSA. The CDR3 consists of 15 residues. The V segment lost 8 bases and the J segment 4 bases; nucleotides outside the gene matches: 12. The CDR3 spells CASLWREGRQYEQYF. CDR3 sequence (DNA): TGTGCCAGCCTCTGGCGGGAGGGGAGGCAGTACGAGCAGTACTTC.

This clonotype was observed at least ten times. This chain joins TRBV7-2 and TRBJ1-6; TRBD1 might be the D (6 bases). Germline V gene lookup returns CDR1 SGHTA and CDR2 FQGNSA. The CDR3 runs to 15 residues. The V end was cut by 3 bases, the J end by 7 bases, with 13 bases between. The CDR3 reads CASSFRQAGNSPLHF. DNA for the CDR3: TGTGCCAGCAGCTTCCGACAGGCTGGGAATTCACCCCTCCACTTT.

The V and J genes are TRBV29-1 and TRBJ2-5; no firm D call. This CDR3 is 12 amino acids long. V lost 4 bases and J 3 bases, leaving 9 bases between the germline ends. Germline assignment: CDR1 SQVTM and CDR2 ANQGSEA. The DNA for the CDR3 is TGCAGCGTTGCCGCGACCAAAGAGACCCAGTACTTC. Protein: CSVAATKETQYF.

This clonotype was recorded at least ten times. The V call is TRBV5-1, the J call TRBJ2-7, with D perhaps matching TRBD1 or TRBD2 (5 bases each). Germline-derived CDR1 and CDR2 are SGHRS and YFSETQ. This CDR3 is 14 amino acids long. V was pared by 0 bases and J by 3 bases, with 10 bases between. CDR3 DNA sequence: TGCGCCAGCAGCTTGGCAGGGAGCGACTACGAGCAGTACTTC. Residues: CASSLAGSDYEQYF.

In its sample, this clonotype was seen many times. The chain recombines TRBV27 with TRBJ2-5; 11 bases are a match to TRBD2. The ends lost 4 bases at V and 8 bases at J; junction bases unmatched: 9. The CDR3 is 15 amino acids. Germline CDR1 MNHEY, CDR2 SMNVEV (reference sequence). The CDR3 DNA is TGTGCCAGCAGTTATAGCGGGAGGGCCGAACGCACCCAGTACTTC. Protein sequence: CASSYSGRAERTQYF.

This clonotype was seen at least ten times. The V and J genes are TRBV11-2 and TRBJ2-3, with 14 bases matching TRBD2. Germline values: CDR1 SGHAT, CDR2 FQNNGV. V lost 2 bases to trimming and J lost 8 bases; unmatched junction nucleotides: 9. The CDR3 consists of 17 residues. CDR3 residues: CASSLSGTSGRGGTQYF. CDR3 nucleotides: TGTGCCAGCAGCTTATCCGGGACTAGCGGGAGAGGGGGTACGCAGTATTTT.

J is TRBJ2-3 and V is TRBV9; D is unresolved. From germline, CDR1 is SGDLS and CDR2 YYNGEE. The V end lost 3 bases, the J end lost 8 bases, and 13 bases lay between the germline ends. The CDR3 has 13 amino acids. The CDR3 sequence: CASSAPVDGTQYF. The CDR3 region has the DNA TGTGCCAGCAGCGCTCCGGTGGATGGTACGCAGTATTTT.

In this sample, this clonotype turned up many times. The V call is TRBV11-2, the J call TRBJ1-2, with TRBD1 identical over 7 bases. V dropped 4 bases and J dropped 10; count of bases not matched to a gene: 9. This CDR3 spans 13 amino acids. Germline CDR1 SGHAT, CDR2 FQNNGV. CDR3 loop: CASSSSDRAVYTF. CDR3 DNA sequence: TGTGCCAGCAGCTCATCCGACAGGGCCGTCTACACCTTC.

At least ten counts were recorded for this clonotype. The rearrangement joins TRBV27 to TRBJ2-1; TRBD2 might be the D (5 bases). V was pared by 7 bases and J by 0 bases, with 13 bases between. Germline assignment: CDR1 MNHEY and CDR2 SMNVEV (reference sequence). The CDR3 contains 15 residues. The CDR3 nucleotides are TGTGCCAGCACCCCAGCGGCAGGCTCCTACAATGAGCAGTTCTTC. Amino acids: CASTPAAGSYNEQFF.

This clonotype was recorded a few times. The CDR3 bases are TGTGCCTGGAGTGGGATGGCGGCTAGCGGGAGAGACTACAATGAGCAGTTCTTC. Translation: CAWSGMAASGRDYNEQFF. The chain recombines TRBV30 with TRBJ2-1; TRBD2 agrees at 10 bases. The CDR3 is 18 residues long. The V and J ends lost 1 base and 3 bases, in that order; junction bases with no gene match: 12. Germline V lookup: CDR1 GTSNPN, CDR2 SVGIG (reference sequence).